The sample holds a few counts of the clone carrying this TCR beta chain. V was shortened by 1 base and J by 1 base, with 8 bases between the two germline ends. CDR1 MGHDK and CDR2 SYGVNS come from the germline V gene. This CDR3 region has 15 residues. A second about 7 to 11 cycle PCR used barcoded and J-beta primers. TCRdb analysed the 5' RACE reads with MiXCR anew, one entry per CDR3 protein. The sample consists of 750,000 to 850,000 distinct CDR3 sequences, roughly 25% of them appearing once. This sample is part of a study of blood T cells in healthy people across ages. The data also belong to a second study, concerning T cells of mothers and their children.

Material: blood. The sequence derives from a boy aged 10-17 years in good health. The V call is TRBV25-1, the J call TRBJ1-5; no definite D call. Written as DNA, the CDR3 is TGTGCCAGCAGTGAATCAGGAGAGAGCAATCAGCCCCAGCATTTT. Protein: CASSESGESNQPQHF.